Below, one T cell receptor beta chain is given with its context. Its antigen is undetermined. PCR used 60 Vbeta primers and 13 Jbeta primers. Method: immunoSEQ multiplex PCR; TCRdb's copy keeps in-frame clones and lacks some. The repertoire has some 140,000 clones, 75% to 85% of them found once; the top ten carry around 5.6%. The entry originates in a study of cytomegalovirus exposure and HLA in healthy donors. Overall study findings and caveats: What TCR beta sequences reportedly achieved was accurate prediction of HLA-A and HLA-B alleles in most subjects.

The ends were cut back, 5 bases at V and 6 bases at J, with 17 bases in the middle. The CDR3 is 15 amino acids. Germline V lookup: CDR1 SGHTA, CDR2 FQGNSA. Sequenced material: PBMCs. This sequence originates from a woman in her 40s in good health and CMV-seropositive. The chain employs TRBV7-2 and TRBJ1-5; D possibly corresponds to TRBD1 (6 bases). CDR3 coding DNA: TGTGCCAGCAGCCCTCTAGGACAGTATATTCAGCCCCAGCATTTT. Translated: CASSPLGQYIQPQHF.